This TCR beta chain was retrieved from a study of siplizumab effects on memory and regulatory T cells (dated by TCRdb to about 2019). Notes on the research overall: Across fewer than ten responder-stimulator pairs, mixed lymphocyte reactions were run in pairs, around 1 with siplizumab at around 0.98 ug/mL and around 1 without drug. The study examined how the anti-CD2 antibody siplizumab affects alloreactive T-cell subsets in allogeneic mixed lymphocyte reactions built from human PBMCs. General conclusions and limits of the study: Because sequences below about 10^-5 frequency were poorly captured, only a minor fraction of alloreactive clones could be mapped to unstimulated subsets. Siplizumab significantly lowered the cumulative frequency of alloreactive sequences that could be traced to unstimulated CD4+ memory T cells. Of the alloreactive CD4+ clones that could be mapped, the Treg-derived share averaged about 67% with siplizumab compared with roughly 25% in control reactions. No functional confirmation was obtained for the suppressive function of proliferating Tregs from siplizumab cultures. Greater diversity appeared to be present in unstimulated naive T cells than in memory T cells, and a substantial contribution to the alloresponse seemed to be made by naive cells. Roughly 75-97% of proliferating CD4+ or CD8+ clones could not be assigned a naive or memory phenotype.

To prepare the library, the immunoSEQ multiplex PCR assay was applied. Approximately 10^5 TCR templates per sample were assayed on the deep sequencing platform. Genomic DNA extracted from sorted T cells was used for TCRbeta CDR3 sequencing. In the paper's pipeline: The R programming language was used for clonal analysis of TCRbeta CDR3 data. Alloreactive CD4+ and CD8+ clones were identified by comparing unstimulated samples to CFSE-low samples taken after the reaction. Alloreactive CD4+ clones were assigned to regulatory or non-regulatory origin by matching sequences to sorted unstimulated Treg and non-Treg repertoires. The table comes from immuneACCESS by way of TCRdb, which keeps in-frame sequences with V and J called. Part of the clones is missing from these tables; in studies checked, under half for an unresolved V gene and the rest for unknown reasons. V, J and clone size derive from that table, while D and trimming were established from the DNA sequence. The sample contains 9,000 to 13,000 clones, about 47% of them found a single time. The ten largest make up about 10% of the sample.

CDR3 length: 15 amino acids, cysteine to phenylalanine. Of the read, only the CDR3 DNA is kept; its 45 bases are in frame from base 1. Germline trimming amounts to 3 bases on V and 0 bases on J, with 5 as the count of junction bases outside the gene matches. CDR1 and CDR2 are drawn from the germline V gene: SGDLS, YYNGEE. As for this clone: Its recognized antigen is unknown. Per-nucleotide qualities are absent, and no much larger clonotype sits a single base away.

Mixed lymphocyte reaction cells were cocultured at 37°C for approximately 6 days. Responder PBMCs were labelled with CFSE, stimulator PBMCs were labelled with Violet Dye, and the two were mixed at a 1:1 ratio. Sorted unstimulated T cells and proliferating T cells recovered from mixed lymphocyte reactions were subjected to TCRbeta CDR3 sequencing. Fresh whole blood from over 8 HLA-typed healthy donors was used to isolate PBMCs. For TCR sequencing, responder T cells that had proliferated and were CFSE-low were FACS-sorted once the mixed lymphocyte reaction was over. The clonotype comes from a human donor in good health; the cells came from an allogeneic mixed lymphocyte reaction. The rearranged chain carries TRBV9 and TRBJ1-2; a stretch of 7 junction bases matches TRBD1. The sample comprised CFSE-low (dividing) CD8+ T cells sorted from an allogeneic mixed lymphocyte reaction. The CDR3 in this case is CASSATGVANYGYTF. The nucleotides are TGTGCCAGCAGCGCCACAGGGGTCGCTAACTATGGCTACACCTTC.